A single sample is the source of the 18 T cell receptor beta chains below, sequenced in a study of shared clonotypes between healthy human individuals. Method: immunoSEQ multiplex PCR; TCRdb's copy keeps in-frame clones and lacks some. Counted here are about 1.1 million clones, around three quarters occurring once; the ten biggest clones make up approximately 0.52%. Sequencing input: memory CD4+ T cells from PBMCs. Subset specified: CD45RA-negative fraction. The receptors were sampled from a man younger than 35 in good health. Some clones in this sample may be carry-over from other donors' samples.

This rearrangement joins TRBV5-1 to TRBJ1-1; D unresolved. Deletions cut 3 bases from V and 0 bases from J, with 6 bases between. The CDR3 is 13 residues long. Per germline, CDR1 SGHRS and CDR2 YFSETQ. The CDR3 DNA sequence: TGCGCCAGCAGCTCAGAAATGAACACTGAAGCTTTCTTT. Translated, it gives CASSSEMNTEAFF.

V usage is TRBV5-4 and J usage is TRBJ2-2; D not resolved. CDR3 length: 14 residues. V dropped 3 bases and J dropped 2 bases, with 8 bases sitting between them. Germline-derived CDR1 and CDR2 are SGHNT and YYREEE (reference sequence). The CDR3 loop reads CASSSTPNTGELFF. DNA for the CDR3: TGTGCCAGCAGCTCGACACCAAACACCGGGGAGCTGTTTTTT. The full variable domain, in which reference TRBV5-4 and TRBJ2-2 provide the parts outside the CDR3, is ETGVTQSPTHLIKTRGQQVTLRCSSQSGHNTVSWYQQALGQGPQFIFQYYREEENGRGNFPPRFSGLQFPNYSSELNVNALELDDSALYLCASSSTPNTGELFFGEGSRLTVL.

The chain is built from TRBV11-2 and TRBJ1-3, with no clear D. The CDR3 is 14 amino acids. Deletions cut 1 base from V and 0 bases from J, with 4 bases between. Per germline, CDR1 SGHAT and CDR2 FQNNGV. The CDR3 reads CASSLGSSGNTIYF. DNA for the CDR3: TGTGCCAGCAGCTTAGGGAGCTCTGGAAACACCATATATTTT.

The chain employs TRBV18 and TRBJ2-1; TRBD1 matches 9 bases. The CDR3 sequence is 16 residues long. Per the germline V gene, CDR1 is KGHSH and CDR2 is LQKENI. V trimming: 3 bases; J trimming: 8 bases; junction bases outside the gene matches: 11. The CDR3 spells CASSPNTGQGGDEQFF. CDR3 in DNA: TGTGCCAGCTCACCGAACACGGGACAGGGAGGAGATGAGCAGTTCTTC. The complete variable domain, with remaining parts taken from reference TRBV18 and TRBJ2-1, reads NAGVMQNPRHLVRRRGQEARLRCSPMKGHSHVYWYRQLPEEGLKFMVYLQKENIIDESGMPKERFSAEFPKEGPSILRIQQVVRGDSAAYFCASSPNTGQGGDEQFFGPGTRLTVL.

This chain uses TRBV5-8 with TRBJ2-6; D is uncertain. In germline, CDR1 is SGHTS, CDR2 YDEGEE. Trimming removed 4 bases at V and 4 bases at J, with 21 bases between. The CDR3 sequence is 18 residues long. The CDR3 reads CASSPRPGRGSGANVLTF. CDR3 nucleotide sequence: TGTGCCAGCAGCCCTAGGCCAGGCAGAGGTTCAGGGGCCAACGTCCTGACTTTC.

The chain is built from TRBV14 and TRBJ2-5; tentatively, D is TRBD1 (5 bases). Between the trimmed V and J ends, which lost 1 base and 0 bases, there was a span of 12 bases. Germline CDR1 and CDR2: SGHDN and FVKESK. The CDR3 totals 16 residues. CDR3 in DNA: TGTGCCAGCAGCCAAGTGTCTGCAGGGTACCAAGAGACCCAGTACTTC. Translating it yields CASSQVSAGYQETQYF.

This clone came up a few times. The CDR3 spells CASSGAESTGELFF. The CDR3 DNA reads TGTGCCAGCAGTGGGGCGGAGTCCACCGGGGAGCTGTTTTTT. The V gene is TRBV2, the J gene TRBJ2-2; D remains unclear. Germline CDR1 is SNHLY and CDR2 is FYNNEI. Trimming removed 4 bases at V and 4 bases at J, with 10 bases between. The CDR3 has 14 residues.

The sample holds one count of this clone. The J gene is TRBJ2-6, the V gene TRBV7-9; 9 nucleotides agree with TRBD2. The trim removed 5 bases at V and 4 bases at J, leaving 12 bases unmatched. Germline V CDR1 and CDR2: SEHNR, FQNEAQ (reference sequence). CDR3 length: 18 residues. CDR3 loop: CASSPVAGVTSGANVLTF. The CDR3 region has the DNA TGTGCCAGCAGCCCGGTAGCGGGAGTCACCTCCGGGGCCAACGTCCTGACTTTC.

The chain carries TRBV19 and TRBJ2-7, with D unclear. V was trimmed by 3 bases and J by 5 bases, leaving 11 bases between them. Germline-derived CDR1 and CDR2 are LNHDA and SQIVND (reference sequence). The CDR3 covers 13 residues. The CDR3 DNA reads as TGTGCCAGTAGTATGTCAAGTCTGAACGAGCAGTACTTC. Residues: CASSMSSLNEQYF.

This clone was observed a handful of times. The genes are TRBV5-4 and TRBJ1-2; maybe TRBD1 (5 bases). The CDR3 is 15 amino acids. V was trimmed by 0 bases and J by 4 bases, leaving 13 bases between them. CDR1 and CDR2 (germline): SGHNT, YYREEE (reference sequence). The CDR3 protein is CASSLGGELGYGYTF. Here the CDR3 DNA reads TGTGCCAGCAGCTTGGGAGGGGAATTGGGCTATGGCTACACCTTC.

With respect to this clone: This CDR3 is also generated by other DNA sequences in the sample. V and J are TRBV9 and TRBJ2-2; TRBD2 might be the D (6 bases). The ends were cut back, 0 bases at V and 0 bases at J, with 6 bases in the middle. The CDR3 is 15 amino acids. Germline V CDR1 and CDR2: SGDLS, YYNGEE. The CDR3 spells CASSVGGANTGELFF. The CDR3 region has the DNA TGTGCCAGCAGCGTAGGCGGGGCGAACACCGGGGAGCTGTTTTTT.

The gene calls are TRBV5-6 and TRBJ1-4; possible D gene TRBD1, 5 bases. The CDR3 runs 16 residues. Looked up from germline, CDR1 is SGHDT and CDR2 is YYEEEE. Trimming left V 0 bases short and J 8 bases short, with 17 bases between. Written as DNA, the CDR3 is TGTGCCAGCAGCTTGGGGTTTCAGGGCCTGGGAGAAAAACTGTTTTTT. As protein: CASSLGFQGLGEKLFF.

V is TRBV10-2 and J is TRBJ2-2, with TRBD2 matching over 7 bases. The CDR3 length is 16 residues. V dropped 7 bases and J dropped 2; count of bases not matched to a gene: 10. CDR1 is WSHSY and CDR2 is SAAADI in the germline V gene. The chain's CDR3 is CASNPRLAVNTGELFF. The CDR3 bases are TGCGCCAGCAATCCACGACTAGCAGTAAACACCGGGGAGCTGTTTTTT.

This chain joins TRBV13 and TRBJ1-1, with 9 bases matching TRBD1. V trimming: 1 base; J trimming: 9 bases; junction bases outside the gene matches: 9. CDR1 is PRHDT, CDR2 FYEKMQ, per germline (reference sequence). The CDR3 runs to 15 residues. The CDR3: CASSLDLRTGVKAFF. The CDR3 nucleotides read TGTGCCAGCAGCTTAGACCTCCGGACAGGGGTTAAAGCTTTCTTT. Using reference TRBV13 and TRBJ1-1 for the parts outside the CDR3, the full variable domain is AAGVIQSPRHLIKEKRETATLKCYPIPRHDTVYWYQQGPGQDPQFLISFYEKMQSDKGSIPDRFSAQQFSDYHSELNMSSLELGDSALYFCASSLDLRTGVKAFFGQGTRLTVV.

DNA for the CDR3: TGTGCCAGCAGCCCACGGACTAGTCGAGAGACCCAGTACTTC. Protein product: CASSPRTSRETQYF. This chain uses TRBV7-8 with TRBJ2-5; TRBD2 matches at 7 bases. Germline CDR1 reads SGHVS; CDR2 reads FQNEAQ. V gave up 5 bases and J gave up 4 bases; unmatched junction bases: 7. The CDR3 loop spans 14 amino acids.

This clone showed up just a few times. The V call is TRBV27, the J call TRBJ2-7; 8 bases match TRBD1. V shed 5 bases, J shed 3 bases, and the junction held 12 bases outside the gene matches. Germline V gives CDR1 MNHEY, CDR2 SMNVEV (reference sequence). This CDR3 is built from 16 residues. The CDR3 loop reads CASSGFRGQGSYEQYF. In nucleotides, the CDR3 is TGTGCCAGCAGTGGATTCAGGGGGCAAGGGAGCTACGAGCAGTACTTC.

The chain has TRBV19 and TRBJ2-5; 9 bases are a match to TRBD1. The V gene's germline CDR1 is LNHDA and CDR2 SQIVND (reference sequence). V was clipped by 5 bases and J by 5 bases; unmatched bases: 6. The CDR3 runs 14 residues. The CDR3 DNA reads TGTGCCAGTAGTCCGGGACAGGGCTGGGAGACCCAGTACTTC. This gives the protein CASSPGQGWETQYF.

The chain joins TRBV4-1 to TRBJ2-2; 8 bases map to TRBD2. The J segment lost 7 bases and the V segment lost 2 bases, leaving 6 bases of the junction unmatched. Per germline, CDR1 MGHRA and CDR2 YSYEKL. The CDR3 contains 15 residues. CDR3: CASSQSGGVSGELFF. CDR3 nucleotide sequence: TGCGCCAGCAGCCAATCGGGAGGGGTGAGCGGGGAGCTGTTTTTT.